The 16 T cell receptor beta chains listed next were all sequenced from one sample in a study of shared clonotypes between healthy human individuals (TCRdb year 2020). The library was generated by the immunoSEQ multiplex PCR assay. This is the immuneACCESS table as TCRdb keeps it, with only in-frame sequences that have V and J called. A part of the clones is gone; compared with another copy, unresolved V genes explain less than half, and the rest is unexplained. This sample holds about 2.1 million clones; around 93% were observed only once. Around 1.7% of the sample goes to the ten largest clones. CD8 naive samples consisted of CD45RO-negative cells that were positively selected for CCR7, yielding a CD45RA+CCR7+ population without TemRA cells. Material: naive CD8+ T cells from PBMCs. The cell subset or site label on this specimen signifies: CD45RA+CCR7+. These receptor sequences come from a man in his late teens or twenties in good health. Some clones in this sample may be carry-over from other donors' samples.

The table lists this clone with a count of one. This chain links TRBV7-2 with TRBJ1-2, with D maybe TRBD1 (5 bases). With 7 bases removed from V and 2 bases from J, the gap between germline ends came to 20 bases. This CDR3 comprises 16 residues. CDR1 and CDR2 (germline): SGHTA, FQGNSA. This CDR3 is CASIPRVQGANYGYTF. The DNA of the CDR3 is TGTGCCAGCATCCCGAGGGTCCAAGGGGCGAACTATGGCTACACCTTC.

To note about this clone: This sample includes further DNA sequences coding for the same CDR3. The rearrangement links TRBV7-2 to TRBJ2-7, with D uncertain. CDR3 length: 12 amino acids. V dropped 5 bases and J dropped 3 bases, with 8 bases sitting between them. CDR1 and CDR2 from the germline V gene are SGHTA and FQGNSA. The CDR3, as DNA: TGTGCCAGCAGCCCCCGTCTCTACGAGCAGTACTTC. Translated: CASSPRLYEQYF.

CDR3 loop: CASSLVGLAGVDEQYF. CDR3 sequence (DNA): TGTGCCAGCAGCTTGGTAGGCCTAGCGGGAGTGGACGAGCAGTACTTC. This rearrangement joins TRBV5-6 to TRBJ2-7; 10 positions agree with TRBD2. V dropped 0 bases and J dropped 5; count of bases not matched to a gene: 8. The CDR3 has 16 residues. The germline CDR1 and CDR2 sequences are SGHDT and YYEEEE. Drawing the rest from reference TRBV5-6 and TRBJ2-7, the complete variable domain is DAGVTQSPTHLIKTRGQQVTLRCSPKSGHDTVSWYQQALGQGPQFIFQYYEEEERQRGNFPDRFSGHQFPNYSSELNVNALLLGDSALYLCASSLVGLAGVDEQYFGPGTRLTVT.

Points on this clone: Other DNA variants within this sample encode the same CDR3. The rearrangement uses TRBV7-6 and TRBJ2-7, with 9 bases identical to TRBD1. Unmatched junction bases numbered 3, after V lost 5 bases and J lost 1 base. The CDR3 is 14 residues long. CDR1 and CDR2 from the germline V gene are SGHVS and FNYEAQ. For the CDR3, the DNA is TGTGCCAGCAGCCGCGACAGGGGGTCCTACGAGCAGTACTTC. It is translated as CASSRDRGSYEQYF.

As to this clone: Additional DNA sequences in this sample encode the identical CDR3. The genes are TRBV5-1 and TRBJ2-7; D gene uncertain. The CDR3 is 12 amino acids. The V and J ends lost 4 bases and 1 base respectively, with 6 bases between them. CDR1 and CDR2 from the germline V gene are SGHRS and YFSETQ. The CDR3 coding sequence is TGCGCCAGCAGCCCGGAGTCCTACGAGCAGTACTTC. This sequence encodes CASSPESYEQYF.

CDR3: CAGNVNTQYF. The CDR3 DNA reads TGTGCCGGCAACGTAAATACGCAGTATTTT. The V call is TRBV7-3, the J call TRBJ2-3, with unresolved D. This CDR3 is built from 10 residues. Germline lookup yields CDR1 SGHTA and CDR2 FQGTGA. Deletions cut 11 bases from V and 7 bases from J, with 10 bases between.

In its sample, this clone was seen once. The chain links TRBV9 to TRBJ2-3; D perhaps matches TRBD2 (6 bases). Germline values: CDR1 SGDLS, CDR2 YYNGEE. The germline V and J ends were trimmed by 7 bases and 7 bases, with 22 bases remaining between them. This CDR3 has 15 residues. The CDR3 region is CASASLTSPLNTQYF. The CDR3, as DNA: TGTGCCAGCGCCTCTTTAACTAGCCCCTTGAATACGCAGTATTTT.

The chain is built from TRBV6-4 and TRBJ1-2; 10 positions agree with TRBD1. In germline, CDR1 is MRHNA, CDR2 SNTAGT. Trimming cost V 6 bases and J 8 bases; bases outside gene matches: 15. The CDR3 is made up of 16 amino acids. The CDR3 sequence: CASSPRWDRGSNGYTF. CDR3 in DNA: TGTGCCAGCAGCCCTCGTTGGGACAGGGGTTCGAACGGCTACACCTTC.

This CDR3 is CASSYQGYGYTF. The CDR3 DNA sequence: TGTGCCAGCAGTTACCAGGGCTATGGCTACACCTTC. The chain combines TRBV6-6 with TRBJ1-2, with D perhaps matching TRBD1 (5 bases). The CDR3 is 12 residues long. V gave up 2 bases and J gave up 4 bases, with 5 bases separating them. Germline V gives CDR1 MNHNY, CDR2 SVGAGI (reference sequence).

The chain uses TRBV7-9 and TRBJ2-1; D is unresolved. The CDR3 length is 15 residues. Per the germline V gene, CDR1 is SEHNR and CDR2 is FQNEAQ (reference sequence). Trimming cost V 5 bases and J 1 base, with 12 bases left between them. CDR3 coding DNA: TGTGCCAGCAGCCCCGGGCATCGGTCCTACAATGAGCAGTTCTTC. Translated, it gives CASSPGHRSYNEQFF.

The V call is TRBV18, the J call TRBJ1-1; the match to TRBD1 covers 7 bases. Germline V gene lookup returns CDR1 KGHSH and CDR2 LQKENI. Unmatched junction bases numbered 11, after V lost 3 bases and J lost 4 bases. The CDR3 has 16 residues. DNA for the CDR3: TGTGCCAGCTCACCCCCCGACAGGGCGGCGGGCACTGAAGCTTTCTTT. Amino acids: CASSPPDRAAGTEAFF.

The chain combines TRBV27 with TRBJ2-3; D unresolved. The CDR3 consists of 15 residues. Germline loops: CDR1 MNHEY, CDR2 SMNVEV (reference sequence). Between the trimmed V and J ends, which lost 7 bases and 6 bases, there was a span of 20 bases. The CDR3 here is CASNPLGLNHDTQYF. The DNA for the CDR3 is TGTGCCAGCAACCCATTAGGCCTCAATCACGATACGCAGTATTTT.

This chain uses TRBV14 with TRBJ2-1, with D possibly being TRBD2 (5 bases). This CDR3 has 16 residues. CDR1 SGHDN and CDR2 FVKESK come from the germline V gene. Trimming stripped 4 bases from V and 4 bases from J, with 17 bases between. The CDR3 DNA reads as TGTGCCAGCAGCCCCGCCCCGCTAGCTAGGTACAATGAGCAGTTCTTC. Translating gives CASSPAPLARYNEQFF.

This clone was observed once. This rearrangement joins TRBV27 to TRBJ2-1; possible D gene TRBD2, 6 bases. The length of the CDR3 is 16 residues. Between the trimmed V and J ends, which lost 2 bases and 2 bases, there was a span of 13 bases. Germline V lookup: CDR1 MNHEY, CDR2 SMNVEV (reference sequence). CDR3 nucleotides: TGTGCCAGCAGTTTAGACCTCCGGGGGACCTACAATGAGCAGTTCTTC. This sequence encodes CASSLDLRGTYNEQFF.

This sequence joins TRBV27 and TRBJ1-2; no firm D call. The CDR3 is 13 amino acids. Between the trimmed V and J ends, which lost 3 bases and 5 bases, there was a span of 10 bases. The V gene's germline CDR1 is MNHEY and CDR2 SMNVEV (reference sequence). The CDR3 here is CASSFYESYGYTF. In nucleotides, the CDR3 is TGTGCCAGCAGTTTTTATGAGTCGTATGGCTACACCTTC.

This clone is a singleton in its sample. This sequence joins TRBV4-1 and TRBJ1-2; unclear D gene. This CDR3 comprises 15 residues. The V end lost 0 bases, the J end lost 3 bases, and 11 bases lay between the germline ends. Germline V gene sequence: CDR1 MGHRA, CDR2 YSYEKL. Written as DNA, the CDR3 is TGCGCCAGCAGCCAAGATCGAGGTTCGGACTATGGCTACACCTTC. Its translation: CASSQDRGSDYGYTF.